This T cell receptor beta chain was retrieved from a study of T cell repertoires in cytomegalovirus infection. Overall study context: HLA-B-restricted CMV epitopes that are well studied were used alongside recently identified HLA-C-restricted ones. Through public TCR beta signatures, both CMV infection and matching HLA type were indicated.

Findings and caveats of the study: In two of eight donors, the top clonotype was HLA-C-restricted CMV-specific. Summed frequency of public TCR beta families distinguished CMV carriers with the relevant HLA.

As regards this clonotype: Its antigen is undetermined.

TCRdb re-called the reads through MiXCR, storing one row per CDR3 protein. This table holds some 800,000 distinct CDR3 sequences, over 25% found once. The sequence was obtained from a human donor in good health (CMV status not recorded). Some clones in this sample may be carry-over from other donors' samples. The starting material was cultured CD8+ T cells from PBMCs, obtained from culture after CMV antigen stimulation.

The DNA of the CDR3 is TGTGCCAGCAGCATAGACAGGAACACCGGGGAGCTGTTTTTT. Protein: CASSIDRNTGELFF. This chain joins TRBV28 and TRBJ2-2, with D tentatively TRBD1 (5 bases). V gave up 6 bases and J gave up 1 base, with 9 bases separating them. This CDR3 is built from 14 residues. Germline CDR1 is MDHEN and CDR2 is SYDVKM.